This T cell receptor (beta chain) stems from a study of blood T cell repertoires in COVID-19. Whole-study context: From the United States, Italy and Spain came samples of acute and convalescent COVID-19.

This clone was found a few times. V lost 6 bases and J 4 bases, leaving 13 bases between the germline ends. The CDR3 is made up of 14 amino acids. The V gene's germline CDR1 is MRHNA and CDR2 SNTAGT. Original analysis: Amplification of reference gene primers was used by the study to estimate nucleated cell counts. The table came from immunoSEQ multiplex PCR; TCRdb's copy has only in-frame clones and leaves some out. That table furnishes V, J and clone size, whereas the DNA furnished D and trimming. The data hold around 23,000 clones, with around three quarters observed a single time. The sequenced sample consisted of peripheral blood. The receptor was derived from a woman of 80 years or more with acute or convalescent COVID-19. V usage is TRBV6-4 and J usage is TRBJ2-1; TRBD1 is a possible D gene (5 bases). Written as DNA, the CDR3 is TGTGCCAGCAGAGCCAGGGCCGGGTACAATGAGCAGTTCTTC. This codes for CASRARAGYNEQFF.